The entry below gives a single T cell receptor (beta chain) sequence along with its context. What it recognizes is unknown. Untouched CD4+ T cells were isolated by negative selection, averaging around 98% purity. V shed 0 bases and J shed 4 bases, with 16 bases lying between them. The CDR3 is 16 amino acids. The germline V gene has CDR1 SGHRS and CDR2 YFSETQ. The sample originates from a study of T cell repertoires and HLA-DP antigens. Overall study results and limits: Against one allele, clones undetected before culture averaged approximately 35%; against the other, roughly 51%.

TCRdb's table, derived via immunoSEQ multiplex PCR, lists solely in-frame clones and lacks some. The sample includes about 73,000 clones, 80% of them seen just once. The chain uses TRBV5-1 and TRBJ1-2; D gene ambiguous. The receptor's source is a man between 60 and 75 years old in good health and CMV-seronegative. The specimen was CD4+ T cells from PBMCs. CDR3 nucleotide sequence: TGCGCCAGCAGCTTGGCCAATACTAGGGTGGGCTATGGCTACACCTTC. Its protein product is CASSLANTRVGYGYTF. The entire variable domain, with the rest obtained from reference TRBV5-1 and TRBJ1-2, is as follows: KAGVTQTPRYLIKTRGQQVTLSCSPISGHRSVSWYQQTPGQGLQFLFEYFSETQRNKGNFPGRFSGRQFSNSRSEMNVSTLELGDSALYLCASSLANTRVGYGYTFGSGTRLTVV.